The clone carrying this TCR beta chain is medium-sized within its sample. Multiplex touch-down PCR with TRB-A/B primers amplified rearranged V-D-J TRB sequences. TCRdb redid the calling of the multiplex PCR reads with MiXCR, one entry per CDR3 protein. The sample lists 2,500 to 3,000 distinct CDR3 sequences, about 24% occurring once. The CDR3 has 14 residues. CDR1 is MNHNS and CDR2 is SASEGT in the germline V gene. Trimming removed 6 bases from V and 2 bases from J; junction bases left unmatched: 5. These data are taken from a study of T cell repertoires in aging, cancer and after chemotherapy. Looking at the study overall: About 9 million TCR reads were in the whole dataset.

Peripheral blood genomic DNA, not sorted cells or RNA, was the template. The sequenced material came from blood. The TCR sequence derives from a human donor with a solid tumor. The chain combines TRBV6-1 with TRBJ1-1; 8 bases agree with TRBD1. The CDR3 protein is CASSFGQGNTEAFF. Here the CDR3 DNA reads TGTGCCAGCAGCTTTGGACAGGGAAACACTGAAGCTTTCTTT.